This TCR beta chain originates from a study of early T cells in non-severe SARS-CoV-2 infection. Study background: The chains were unpaired, and the sequenced material was bulk RNA from unsorted whole blood.

Individual cDNA molecules each received unique molecular identifiers attached to them. TCRdb re-called the 5' RACE reads with MiXCR, one entry per CDR3 protein. The sample yields tens of thousands of distinct CDR3 sequences, less than 5.5% seen once. Germline CDR1 is MNHEY and CDR2 is SMNVEV (reference sequence). The CDR3 is 15 residues long, counting both termini. This clonotype was seen many times. Because the CDR3's place on the DNA is in doubt, the DNA is left out and the CDR3 is given as listed by TCRdb. The sample taken for sequencing was whole blood. The receptor's source is an adult who was a healthcare worker with PCR-confirmed SARS-CoV-2 infection or an uninfected control (not recorded which). This sequence joins TRBV27 and TRBJ2-7; TRBD1, the table's D call, was not compared with the DNA. CDR3 loop: CASSSSDRVTYEQYF.